A selection of T cell receptor beta chains follows, all from one sample in a study of cytotoxic CD8 clonotypes in ibrutinib-treated CLL. Sequencing used immunoSEQ multiplex PCR; TCRdb keeps in-frame clones, though not all of them. The table includes more than 110,000 clones, 70% to 90% detected once. The input for sequencing was PBMCs, taken after 36 months of ibrutinib treatment. These receptors originate from a human donor with chronic lymphocytic leukemia. The CDR3 runs from the conserved cysteine through the conserved F or W. The D gene is left open where the match is weak. Clone size is stated in some rows and not others, as once, few, many or a class when expanded.

D gene: NA; J gene: TRBJ2-7; V gene: TRBV27; clone size: NA; CDR3 length: 15; CDR3 protein: CASSGTGTGAYEQYF; CDR3 DNA: TGTGCCAGCAGTGGAACCGGGACTGGGGCCTACGAGCAGTACTTC
D gene: NA; J gene: TRBJ2-1; V gene: TRBV6-5; clone size: NA; CDR3 length: 13; CDR3 protein: CASSSPLRAEQFF; CDR3 DNA: TGTGCCAGCAGTAGCCCTCTAAGGGCCGAGCAGTTCTTC
D gene: NA; J gene: TRBJ1-5; V gene: TRBV27; clone size: NA; CDR3 length: 13; CDR3 protein: CASSLGGGQPQHF; CDR3 DNA: TGTGCCAGCAGTTTAGGGGGAGGACAGCCCCAGCATTTT
D gene: NA; J gene: TRBJ1-1; V gene: TRBV7-9; clone size: NA; CDR3 length: 11; CDR3 protein: CASSLNTEAFF; CDR3 DNA: TGTGCCAGCAGCTTGAACACTGAAGCTTTCTTT
D gene: NA; J gene: TRBJ1-2; V gene: TRBV27; clone size: NA; CDR3 length: 14; CDR3 protein: CASSLRVGQGGYTF; CDR3 DNA: TGTGCCAGCAGTTTAAGGGTTGGGCAGGGCGGCTACACCTTC
D gene: NA; J gene: TRBJ2-7; V gene: TRBV5-5; clone size: NA; CDR3 length: 14; CDR3 protein: CASSLLDKNYEQYF; CDR3 DNA: TGTGCCAGCAGCTTACTGGACAAAAACTACGAGCAGTACTTC
D gene: NA; J gene: TRBJ1-6; V gene: TRBV11-2; clone size: NA; CDR3 length: 14; CDR3 protein: CASSLGSVKDPLHF; CDR3 DNA: TGTGCCAGCAGCTTAGGCTCGGTCAAGGATCCCCTCCACTTT
D gene: NA; J gene: TRBJ2-1; V gene: TRBV7-8; clone size: NA; CDR3 length: 16; CDR3 protein: CASSYRRIGGHNEQFF; CDR3 DNA: TGTGCCAGCAGTTACAGACGCATTGGAGGGCACAATGAGCAGTTCTTC
D gene: NA; J gene: TRBJ1-1; V gene: TRBV29-1; clone size: NA; CDR3 length: 11; CDR3 protein: CSVGGGTEAFF; CDR3 DNA: TGCAGCGTTGGGGGAGGCACTGAAGCTTTCTTT
D gene: NA; J gene: TRBJ2-7; V gene: TRBV6-5; clone size: few; CDR3 length: 13; CDR3 protein: CASRQRLGYEQYF; CDR3 DNA: TGTGCCAGCCGACAGAGACTCGGCTACGAGCAGTACTTC
D gene: NA; J gene: TRBJ2-5; V gene: TRBV5-1; clone size: NA; CDR3 length: 14; CDR3 protein: CASSLLGARETQYF; CDR3 DNA: TGCGCCAGCAGCTTGTTGGGGGCGCGGGAGACCCAGTACTTC
D gene: NA; J gene: TRBJ2-7; V gene: TRBV11-2; clone size: once; CDR3 length: 14; CDR3 protein: CASSLVSAYYEQYF; CDR3 DNA: TGTGCCAGCAGCCTAGTCTCCGCGTACTACGAGCAGTACTTC
D gene: TRBD2; J gene: TRBJ2-7; V gene: TRBV4-1; clone size: NA; CDR3 length: 17; CDR3 protein: CASSPYAGSGGPYEQYF; CDR3 DNA: TGCGCCAGCAGCCCATACGCGGGTAGCGGGGGACCATACGAGCAGTACTTC
D gene: TRBD1; J gene: TRBJ2-7; V gene: TRBV27; clone size: NA; CDR3 length: 14; CDR3 protein: CASSVGTGGLEQYF; CDR3 DNA: TGTGCCAGCAGTGTCGGGACAGGGGGCCTCGAGCAGTACTTC
D gene: TRBD1; J gene: TRBJ2-3; V gene: TRBV30; clone size: NA; CDR3 length: 13; CDR3 protein: CAWSRDRADTQYF; CDR3 DNA: TGTGCCTGGAGTCGGGACAGGGCAGATACGCAGTATTTT
D gene: TRBD2; J gene: TRBJ2-7; V gene: TRBV6-5; clone size: NA; CDR3 length: 14; CDR3 protein: CASTPPGGVDEQYF; CDR3 DNA: TGTGCCAGCACTCCCCCGGGGGGTGTCGACGAGCAGTACTTC
D gene: TRBD1; J gene: TRBJ1-1; V gene: TRBV7-9; clone size: few; CDR3 length: 16; CDR3 protein: CASSPKAGQMNTEAFF; CDR3 DNA: TGTGCCAGCAGCCCGAAAGCGGGACAGATGAACACTGAAGCTTTCTTT
D gene: NA; J gene: TRBJ2-2; V gene: TRBV14; clone size: once; CDR3 length: 17; CDR3 protein: CASSQGYLRGVPGELFF; CDR3 DNA: TGTGCCAGCAGCCAAGGGTATCTACGAGGGGTTCCCGGGGAGCTGTTTTTT
D gene: TRBD1; J gene: TRBJ1-6; V gene: TRBV15; clone size: NA; CDR3 length: 16; CDR3 protein: CATSREHRGGNSPLHF; CDR3 DNA: TGTGCCACCAGCAGAGAACACAGGGGGGGAAATTCACCCCTCCACTTT
D gene: NA; J gene: TRBJ2-4; V gene: TRBV25-1; clone size: NA; CDR3 length: 15; CDR3 protein: CASSGVGLAKNIQYF; CDR3 DNA: TGTGCCAGCAGTGGGGTGGGGCTAGCCAAAAACATTCAGTACTTC
D gene: NA; J gene: TRBJ2-7; V gene: TRBV12-2; clone size: NA; CDR3 length: 14; CDR3 protein: CASRAGTILYEQYF; CDR3 DNA: TGTGCAAGTCGCGCGGGGACAATCCTTTACGAGCAGTACTTC
D gene: NA; J gene: TRBJ1-5; V gene: TRBV2; clone size: NA; CDR3 length: 14; CDR3 protein: CASRKRDYNQPQHF; CDR3 DNA: TGTGCCAGCAGAAAAAGAGATTACAATCAGCCCCAGCATTTT
D gene: TRBD1; J gene: TRBJ2-7; V gene: TRBV6-1; clone size: NA; CDR3 length: 15; CDR3 protein: CASSETNRGAYEQYF; CDR3 DNA: TGTGCCAGCAGTGAAACGAACAGGGGGGCGTACGAGCAGTACTTC
D gene: TRBD1; J gene: TRBJ1-2; V gene: TRBV5-8; clone size: NA; CDR3 length: 13; CDR3 protein: CASSQAGGYGYTF; CDR3 DNA: TGTGCCAGCAGCCAAGCAGGGGGTTATGGCTACACCTTC
D gene: NA; J gene: TRBJ2-4; V gene: TRBV7-9; clone size: NA; CDR3 length: 17; CDR3 protein: CASSLQGNFRQTNIQYF; CDR3 DNA: TGTGCCAGCAGCTTACAGGGGAACTTTCGACAAACAAACATTCAGTACTTC
D gene: NA; J gene: TRBJ1-5; V gene: TRBV30; clone size: NA; CDR3 length: 14; CDR3 protein: CAWSILGSNQPQHF; CDR3 DNA: TGTGCCTGGTCGATCCTGGGGAGCAATCAGCCCCAGCATTTT
D gene: NA; J gene: TRBJ2-5; V gene: TRBV27; clone size: NA; CDR3 length: 14; CDR3 protein: CASSFYDSQETQYF; CDR3 DNA: TGTGCCAGCAGTTTTTATGACAGCCAAGAGACCCAGTACTTC
D gene: NA; J gene: TRBJ2-1; V gene: TRBV30; clone size: NA; CDR3 length: 17; CDR3 protein: CAWLRWVGTSSYNEQFF; CDR3 DNA: TGTGCCTGGCTGAGGTGGGTAGGAACTAGCTCCTACAATGAGCAGTTCTTC
D gene: NA; J gene: TRBJ2-7; V gene: TRBV5-1; clone size: NA; CDR3 length: 14; CDR3 protein: CASSLAGQAYEQYF; CDR3 DNA: TGCGCCAGCAGCTTGGCCGGCCAGGCCTACGAGCAGTACTTC
D gene: TRBD2; J gene: TRBJ2-4; V gene: TRBV14; clone size: NA; CDR3 length: 19; CDR3 protein: CASSQEGTSGRAAKNIQYF; CDR3 DNA: TGTGCCAGCAGCCAAGAAGGGACTAGCGGGAGGGCAGCCAAAAACATTCAGTACTTC
D gene: TRBD2; J gene: TRBJ2-4; V gene: TRBV10-3; clone size: NA; CDR3 length: 17; CDR3 protein: CAISEDGPELAVNIQYF; CDR3 DNA: TGTGCCATCAGTGAGGACGGACCCGAGCTAGCGGTAAACATTCAGTACTTC
D gene: NA; J gene: TRBJ2-7; V gene: TRBV18; clone size: NA; CDR3 length: 11; CDR3 protein: CASSSTGQQYF; CDR3 DNA: TGTGCCAGCTCGTCGACAGGACAGCAGTACTTC
D gene: NA; J gene: TRBJ2-3; V gene: TRBV30; clone size: NA; CDR3 length: 12; CDR3 protein: CAWSSGHRLQYF; CDR3 DNA: TGTGCCTGGAGTTCTGGACACAGATTGCAGTATTTT
D gene: NA; J gene: TRBJ1-2; V gene: TRBV30; clone size: NA; CDR3 length: 13; CDR3 protein: CASHRREGYGYTF; CDR3 DNA: TGTGCCTCCCACCGGAGGGAGGGGTATGGCTACACCTTC
D gene: TRBD2; J gene: TRBJ2-7; V gene: TRBV4-1; clone size: NA; CDR3 length: 16; CDR3 protein: CASSQEGIAGAGEQYF; CDR3 DNA: TGCGCCAGCAGCCAAGAAGGGATAGCGGGAGCGGGCGAGCAGTACTTC
D gene: NA; J gene: TRBJ1-2; V gene: TRBV6-4; clone size: NA; CDR3 length: 12; CDR3 protein: CASKNSYYGYTF; CDR3 DNA: TGTGCCAGCAAGAACAGCTACTATGGCTACACCTTC
D gene: NA; J gene: TRBJ1-1; V gene: TRBV20-1; clone size: few; CDR3 length: 11; CDR3 protein: CSAKGRTEAFF; CDR3 DNA: TGCAGTGCTAAGGGGCGCACTGAAGCTTTCTTT
D gene: NA; J gene: TRBJ1-2; V gene: TRBV27; clone size: NA; CDR3 length: 13; CDR3 protein: CASRTNRAGGYTF; CDR3 DNA: TGTGCCAGCAGGACGAACAGGGCCGGTGGCTACACCTTC
D gene: TRBD2; J gene: TRBJ2-5; V gene: TRBV6-5; clone size: NA; CDR3 length: 15; CDR3 protein: CASRHGRGPQGTQYF; CDR3 DNA: TGTGCCAGCAGACACGGGAGGGGACCTCAAGGGACCCAGTACTTC
D gene: TRBD1; J gene: TRBJ2-7; V gene: TRBV6-5; clone size: once; CDR3 length: 15; CDR3 protein: CASSYGTGAFYEQYF; CDR3 DNA: TGTGCCAGCAGTTACGGGACAGGGGCCTTTTACGAGCAGTACTTC
D gene: TRBD1; J gene: TRBJ1-2; V gene: TRBV4-1; clone size: NA; CDR3 length: 16; CDR3 protein: CASSFTPDRVLGGYTF; CDR3 DNA: TGCGCCAGCAGCTTTACCCCGGACAGGGTGTTAGGTGGCTACACCTTC
D gene: TRBD1; J gene: TRBJ1-1; V gene: TRBV5-4; clone size: NA; CDR3 length: 13; CDR3 protein: CASSLEGGSEAFF; CDR3 DNA: TGTGCCAGCAGCTTGGAAGGGGGCTCTGAAGCTTTCTTT
D gene: NA; J gene: TRBJ1-1; V gene: TRBV7-9; clone size: NA; CDR3 length: 13; CDR3 protein: CASSLGVVTEAFF; CDR3 DNA: TGTGCCAGCAGCTTAGGAGTCGTGACTGAAGCTTTCTTT
D gene: NA; J gene: TRBJ1-5; V gene: TRBV30; clone size: few; CDR3 length: 13; CDR3 protein: CAWSGQGDQPQHF; CDR3 DNA: TGTGCCTGGAGTGGTCAGGGTGACCAGCCCCAGCATTTT
D gene: NA; J gene: TRBJ2-2; V gene: TRBV23-1; clone size: NA; CDR3 length: 16; CDR3 protein: CASSQYKPRDTGELFF; CDR3 DNA: TGCGCCAGCAGTCAATACAAGCCGCGGGACACCGGGGAGCTGTTTTTT
D gene: NA; J gene: TRBJ1-1; V gene: TRBV6-1; clone size: NA; CDR3 length: 15; CDR3 protein: CASSEKERLLTEAFF; CDR3 DNA: TGTGCCAGCAGTGAAAAGGAACGGCTGCTAACTGAAGCTTTCTTT
D gene: NA; J gene: TRBJ1-4; V gene: TRBV4-1; clone size: NA; CDR3 length: 16; CDR3 protein: CASSQDFGRGGEKLFF; CDR3 DNA: TGCGCCAGCAGCCAAGATTTCGGGAGGGGCGGCGAAAAACTGTTTTTT
D gene: TRBD2; J gene: TRBJ2-7; V gene: TRBV10-3; clone size: once; CDR3 length: 14; CDR3 protein: CATGTSGYSYEQYF; CDR3 DNA: TGCGCCACAGGGACTAGCGGGTACTCCTACGAGCAGTACTTC
D gene: TRBD2; J gene: TRBJ2-2; V gene: TRBV7-3; clone size: NA; CDR3 length: 16; CDR3 protein: CASSLNGLGFAGELFF; CDR3 DNA: TGTGCCAGCAGCTTAAACGGACTAGGTTTTGCCGGGGAGCTGTTTTTT
D gene: NA; J gene: TRBJ2-5; V gene: TRBV5-1; clone size: NA; CDR3 length: 11; CDR3 protein: CASSLRETQYF; CDR3 DNA: TGCGCCAGCAGCTTGCGAGAGACCCAGTACTTC
D gene: TRBD2; J gene: TRBJ2-1; V gene: TRBV18; clone size: once; CDR3 length: 17; CDR3 protein: CASSPFGTSGSGNEQFF; CDR3 DNA: TGTGCCAGCTCACCTTTTGGGACTAGCGGGAGTGGTAATGAGCAGTTCTTC